The source of this T cell receptor (beta chain) is a study of T cell responses to AZD1222 COVID-19 vaccine. In its sample, this clone was seen once. What it binds is unknown. The table came from immunoSEQ multiplex PCR; TCRdb's copy has only in-frame clones and leaves some out. The sample contains approximately 150,000 clones, 90% of which appear only once. CDR1 is MNHNY and CDR2 is SVGAGI in the germline V gene (reference sequence). V lost 6 bases to trimming and J lost 2 bases, with 16 bases between them. CDR3 length equals 15 residues. Points from the study as a whole: Breadth and depth of Spike-specific TCRs rose after two AZD1222 doses. Baseline testing showed seropositivity in only 5 or 6 AZD1222 recipients. None of the repertoires were sampled until the peak T cell response had passed. Donors skewed white British and female; clonal diversity was possibly underestimated.

This specimen was peripheral blood, taken 28 days after the second AZD1222 dose. The rearrangement joins TRBV6-6 to TRBJ1-2; tentatively, D is TRBD1 (6 bases). This receptor was taken from an adult who received the AZD1222 COVID-19 vaccine. The DNA for the CDR3 is TGTGCCAGCAGAGGGGCGGGGGCCCTCAACTATGGCTACACCTTC. This codes for CASRGAGALNYGYTF.